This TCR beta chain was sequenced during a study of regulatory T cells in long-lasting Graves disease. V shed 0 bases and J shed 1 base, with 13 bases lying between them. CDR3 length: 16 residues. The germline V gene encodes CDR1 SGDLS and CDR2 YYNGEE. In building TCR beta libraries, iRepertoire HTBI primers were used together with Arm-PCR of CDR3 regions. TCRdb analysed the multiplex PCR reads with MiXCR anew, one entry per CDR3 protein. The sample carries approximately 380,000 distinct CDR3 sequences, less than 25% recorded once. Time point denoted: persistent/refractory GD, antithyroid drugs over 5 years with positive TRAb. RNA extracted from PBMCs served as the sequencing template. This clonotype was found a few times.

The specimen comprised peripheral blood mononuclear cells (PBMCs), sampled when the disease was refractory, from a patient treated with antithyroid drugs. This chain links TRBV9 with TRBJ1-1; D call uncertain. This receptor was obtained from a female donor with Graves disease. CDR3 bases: TGTGCCAGCAGCGTAGCGGACGCCCGGGGGAACACTGAAGCTTTCTTT. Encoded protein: CASSVADARGNTEAFF.